These T cell receptor beta chains were read from a single sample in a study of blood T cell repertoires in COVID-19. The protocol was immunoSEQ multiplex PCR, while the TCRdb copy is restricted to in-frame clones and leaves out a portion. The sample lists around 94,000 clones, around 85% occurring once. The sample was peripheral blood. These TCRs come from a man over 45 with acute or convalescent COVID-19. Each CDR3 is given with its conserved first and last residue. D genes are given only for firm matches. For some rows the clone size is stated as once, few or many, or as a class when expanded; others skip it.

J: TRBJ2-2; D: .; V: TRBV4-3; size: .; CDR3: CASSQGLYTGELFF; DNA: TGCGCCAGCAGCCAGGGCCTATACACCGGGGAGCTGTTTTTT
J: TRBJ2-2; D: .; V: TRBV27; size: .; CDR3: CASSLITTDTGELFF; DNA: TGTGCCAGCAGTTTAATTACTACCGACACCGGGGAGCTGTTTTTT
J: TRBJ2-7; D: TRBD1; V: TRBV30; size: .; CDR3: CAWSLGDSYEQYF; DNA: TGTGCCTGGAGCCTAGGGGACAGCTACGAGCAGTACTTC
J: TRBJ1-2; D: TRBD1; V: TRBV18; size: .; CDR3: CASSPPGQGLYGYTF; DNA: TGTGCCAGCTCACCACCGGGACAGGGTCTATACGGCTACACCTTC
J: TRBJ1-2; D: .; V: TRBV29-1; size: once; CDR3: CSVEGRGYGYTF; DNA: TGCAGCGTTGAAGGACGGGGGTATGGCTACACCTTC
J: TRBJ2-3; D: TRBD2; V: TRBV10-3; size: .; CDR3: CAISETRTSGGLTDTQYF; DNA: TGTGCCATCAGTGAGACCCGGACTAGCGGGGGACTCACAGATACGCAGTATTTT
J: TRBJ2-7; D: .; V: TRBV19; size: .; CDR3: CATRDSLGEQYF; DNA: TGTGCCACCCGGGACTCCCTTGGGGAGCAGTACTTC
J: TRBJ1-1; D: TRBD1; V: TRBV5-6; size: .; CDR3: CASSLPTGGTEAFF; DNA: TGTGCCAGCAGCTTGCCTACAGGGGGAACTGAAGCTTTCTTT
J: TRBJ2-1; D: .; V: TRBV5-6; size: .; CDR3: CASSPGLHPYNEQFF; DNA: TGTGCCAGCAGCCCGGGACTTCACCCCTACAATGAGCAGTTCTTC
J: TRBJ2-6; D: TRBD1; V: TRBV5-1; size: .; CDR3: CASSSGGYPSGANVLTF; DNA: TGCGCCAGCAGCTCAGGGGGCTACCCCTCTGGGGCCAACGTCCTGACTTTC
J: TRBJ2-1; D: TRBD2; V: TRBV3-1/TRBV3-2; size: .; CDR3: CASRHRGAGVSNNEQFF; DNA: TGTGCCAGCAGGCATCGTGGGGCGGGAGTTTCGAACAATGAGCAGTTCTTC
J: TRBJ1-3; D: .; V: TRBV6-5; size: .; CDR3: CASSYSGQGKGNTIYF; DNA: TGTGCCAGCAGTTACTCGGGCCAGGGGAAAGGAAACACCATATATTTT
J: TRBJ2-7; D: .; V: TRBV4-1; size: .; CDR3: CASSQGVDSSYEQYF; DNA: TGCGCCAGCAGCCAAGGTGTTGACAGCTCCTACGAGCAGTACTTC
J: TRBJ2-2; D: .; V: TRBV18; size: .; CDR3: CASSPMLQGTNTGELFF; DNA: TGTGCCAGCTCACCCATGTTACAGGGAACGAACACCGGGGAGCTGTTTTTT
J: TRBJ2-1; D: TRBD1; V: TRBV27; size: .; CDR3: CASRWKGGSIPQSYNEQFF; DNA: TGTGCCAGCAGATGGAAAGGGGGCTCTATTCCTCAATCCTACAATGAGCAGTTCTTC
J: TRBJ1-6; D: .; V: TRBV3-1/TRBV3-2; size: .; CDR3: CASSQGHRYNSPLHF; DNA: TGTGCCAGCAGCCAAGGGCACAGATATAATTCACCCCTCCACTTT
J: TRBJ2-2; D: TRBD1; V: TRBV9; size: .; CDR3: CASSVNQGASTGELFF; DNA: TGTGCCAGCAGCGTAAATCAGGGGGCGAGCACCGGGGAGCTGTTTTTT
J: TRBJ2-7; D: TRBD1; V: TRBV6-2/TRBV6-3; size: .; CDR3: CASSFPATGKMTYEQYF; DNA: TGTGCCAGCAGTTTTCCCGCGACAGGGAAGATGACCTACGAGCAGTACTTC
J: TRBJ1-1; D: .; V: TRBV18; size: .; CDR3: CASSPDAGLTEAFF; DNA: TGTGCCAGCTCACCCGATGCCGGACTCACTGAAGCTTTCTTT
J: TRBJ2-1; D: .; V: TRBV5-1; size: .; CDR3: CASSLDGEQFF; DNA: TGCGCCAGCAGCTTGGACGGAGAACAGTTCTTC
J: TRBJ2-3; D: TRBD2; V: TRBV4-3; size: few; CDR3: CASSQEWSRGADTQYF; DNA: TGCGCCAGCAGCCAAGAATGGAGCCGGGGGGCAGATACGCAGTATTTT
J: TRBJ2-3; D: TRBD2; V: TRBV5-1; size: few; CDR3: CASKESGTSTDTQYF; DNA: TGCGCCAGCAAAGAGAGCGGGACTAGCACAGATACGCAGTATTTT
J: TRBJ2-5; D: TRBD2; V: TRBV15; size: .; CDR3: CATSRSSGGLGETQYF; DNA: TGTGCCACCAGCAGATCTAGCGGGGGGTTAGGAGAGACCCAGTACTTC